Described below is a single TCR beta chain sequence and its context. The data were taken from a study of human T cells and chemical hapten exposure. Germline CDR1 reads SGHTA; CDR2 reads FQGTGA. The CDR3 is 15 amino acids. Separate cDNA molecules received unique molecular identifiers, which the library attached to them. Authors' analysis steps: With a range of roughly 23,224 to 690,600, the median per sample was roughly 97,000 TCRs. MiXCR was run by TCRdb on the 5' RACE reads, yielding one entry per CDR3 protein. None of the V and J calls come from the authors' own analysis; TCRdb made them. The sample lists 110,000 or so distinct CDR3 sequences; around a fifth were seen once. Total RNA was extracted from unfractionated whole blood.

This TCR came from a human donor in good health. This rearrangement joins TRBV7-3 to TRBJ2-1; possibly TRBD1 or TRBD2 for D (5 bases each). CDR3 nucleotide sequence: TGTGAAAGAAGAGACAAGAGGGGAACCTACAATGAGCAGTTCTTC. Its protein is CERRDKRGTYNEQFF.